This is a list of T cell receptor beta chains from one sample in a study of regulatory T cells in long-lasting Graves disease. One entry per CDR3 protein results from TCRdb running MiXCR on the multiplex PCR reads. The sample has under 400,000 distinct CDR3 sequences, 16% seen once. These data are also associated with another study on T cells in Graves' hyperthyroidism and ophthalmopathy.

Sequencing used peripheral blood mononuclear cells (PBMCs), obtained at new diagnosis, from a patient treated with antithyroid drugs. The receptors come from a middle-aged man with Graves disease. CDR3s include the opening cysteine and the closing phenylalanine or tryptophan. The D gene is left open where the match is weak. Clone size is not always given. Where it is, it says once, few, many or a class for expanded clones.

. TRBJ1-5 TRBV2 13 many TGTGCCAGCAGGCGGACCCCAGTTGGGCCCCAGCATTTT CASRRTPVGPQHF
. TRBJ2-1 TRBV5-1 17 many TGCGCCAGCAGCCCGGGGACCCTCGGACCCACCTACAATGAGCAGTTCTTC CASSPGTLGPTYNEQFF
TRBD2 TRBJ2-1 TRBV5-6 15 . TGTGCCAGCAGCCAGCGTGGGGGGGTCTTCAATGAGCAGTTCTTC CASSQRGGVFNEQFF
. TRBJ1-5 TRBV20-1 15 many TGCAGTGCTAGAGAGGGGGGGGCGGGCAATCAGCCCCAGCATTTT CSAREGGAGNQPQHF
. TRBJ1-6 TRBV20-1 15 . TGCAGTGCTAGAAACCGGGGACAAAGTGATTCACCCCTCCACTTT CSARNRGQSDSPLHF
. TRBJ2-5 TRBV11-3 15 many TGTGCCAGCAGCTTAGGTCACCTAAAAGGGGAGACCCAGTACTTC CASSLGHLKGETQYF
TRBD1 TRBJ2-7 TRBV5-1 15 many TGCGCCAGCAGCACATCCCGGGACAGCGCCTACGAGCAGTACTTC CASSTSRDSAYEQYF
TRBD2 TRBJ2-4 TRBV3-1 19 many TGTGCCAGCAGCCAAGATCGACTAGCGGGGGGGTCAGGCAAAAACATTCAGTACTTC CASSQDRLAGGSGKNIQYF
TRBD1 TRBJ2-3 TRBV24-1 16 many TGTGCCACCAGTGATTTCACCGGGACAGGGGCAGATACGCAGTATTTT CATSDFTGTGADTQYF
TRBD1 TRBJ2-5 TRBV6-2/TRBV6-3 15 many TGTGCCAGCAGTTACCCACAGGGGGCGGGAGAGACCCAGTACTTC CASSYPQGAGETQYF
TRBD2 TRBJ2-1 TRBV15 16 many TGTGCCACCAGCAGCGGACTAGCGGGGGGGTTGGATGAGCAGTTCTTC CATSSGLAGGLDEQFF
. TRBJ1-5 TRBV7-8 18 many TGTGCCAGCAGCCCCTTCAAACTATTCCGAGGTGGCAATCAGCCCCAGCATTTT CASSPFKLFRGGNQPQHF
. TRBJ1-2 TRBV28 14 many TGTGCCAGCAGCCCAGGCAGTATCGGCTATGGCTACACCTTC CASSPGSIGYGYTF
TRBD1 TRBJ2-3 TRBV3-1 17 few TGTGCCAGCAGCCGGGACCGGGACAGGGATAGCACAGATACGCAGTATTTT CASSRDRDRDSTDTQYF
TRBD2 TRBJ2-1 TRBV11-2 14 . TGTGCCAGCAGCTCCAGCGGGGCCTGGGTTGAGCAGTTCTTC CASSSSGAWVEQFF
. TRBJ1-6 TRBV20-1 15 few TGCAGTGCTAGATCCCCCGATCCAGGGGATTCACCCCTCCACTTT CSARSPDPGDSPLHF
TRBD1 TRBJ2-5 TRBV4-1 18 . TGCGCCAGCAGCCGTAATGACGAAGGGGCGCAGGGGGCCGTGACCCAGTACTTC CASSRNDEGAQGAVTQYF
. TRBJ2-5 TRBV4-2 16 . TGTGCCAGCAGCGGACAGACTACCACCGTTCAAGAGACCCAGTACTTC CASSGQTTTVQETQYF
TRBD1 TRBJ2-7 TRBV5-1 14 few TGCGCCAGCAGCTGGGGACAGAGATCCTACGAGCAGTACTTC CASSWGQRSYEQYF
TRBD2 TRBJ2-3 TRBV14 18 many TGTGCCAGCAGCCAAGTCCTAGCGGCAGGGCCCATCACAGATACGCAGTATTTT CASSQVLAAGPITDTQYF
. TRBJ1-6 TRBV7-2 14 many TGTGCCAGCAGCTCGGGGGCCGGCGGGGCTGGCCTCCACTTT CASSSGAGGAGLHF
. TRBJ1-4 TRBV19 14 . TGTGCCAGTAGTACTTCTGAGGACCCTGAAAAACTGTTTTTT CASSTSEDPEKLFF
TRBD1 TRBJ2-1 TRBV7-3 14 many TGTGCCAGCAGCTCACAGGGGGCGAGGAATGAGCAGTTCTTC CASSSQGARNEQFF
. TRBJ1-6 TRBV20-1 14 . TGCAGTGCCCCAAGCCAGGGATACTCTTCACCCCTCCACTTT CSAPSQGYSSPLHF
. TRBJ2-5 TRBV10-1 13 . TGCGCCAGCAGTGAGTCCGGTTGGGAGACCCAGTACTTC CASSESGWETQYF
TRBD2 TRBJ2-1 TRBV11-3 16 many TGTGCCAGCAATCCTAGCGGGTCCCACTCCTACAATGAGCAGTTCTTC CASNPSGSHSYNEQFF
. TRBJ1-6 TRBV4-1 15 . TGCGCCAGCAGCCGCGAGGCGGCCGTTAATTCACCCCTCCACTTT CASSREAAVNSPLHF